These 26 T cell receptor beta chains share one sample of origin, sequenced in a study of blood T cell repertoires in COVID-19. The data were produced by immunoSEQ multiplex PCR, yet TCRdb's version contains in-frame clones alone and is incomplete. The sample gives about 420,000 clones, roughly 89% of which show up once; about 0.91% is in the top ten. Sequences were obtained from peripheral blood. Receptors originate from a man between 18 and 29 years old with COVID-19, enrolled during active disease.

The table lists this clone with a count of one. The chain joins TRBV19 to TRBJ2-5; 8 bases map to TRBD2. The CDR3 loop spans 15 amino acids. V trimming: 7 bases; J trimming: 2 bases; junction bases outside the gene matches: 9. Germline-derived CDR1 and CDR2 are LNHDA and SQIVND (reference sequence). In DNA, the CDR3 is TGTGCCAGTAATGAAGTCGGGGGGGCTCAAGAGACCCAGTACTTC. Its translation: CASNEVGGAQETQYF.

V gene TRBV7-9 combines with J gene TRBJ2-2; 9 nucleotides align to TRBD2. Per the germline V gene, CDR1 is SEHNR and CDR2 is FQNEAQ (reference sequence). Trimming removed 5 bases from V and 0 bases from J; junction bases left unmatched: 4. The CDR3 runs to 16 residues. In DNA form, the CDR3 reads TGTGCCAGCAGCCGGCTAGCGGGGTCGAACACCGGGGAGCTGTTTTTT. As protein: CASSRLAGSNTGELFF.

The chain recombines TRBV5-5 with TRBJ2-5; 7 positions agree with TRBD1. The CDR3 runs 15 residues. The trim removed 2 bases at V and 2 bases at J, leaving 6 bases unmatched. Germline V gene data show CDR1 as SGHKS and CDR2 as YYEKEE (reference sequence). The CDR3 here is CASSFIGDRQETQYF. The DNA for the CDR3 is TGTGCCAGCAGCTTTATTGGGGACAGACAAGAGACCCAGTACTTC.

The chain is built from TRBV2 and TRBJ1-1, with D possibly matching TRBD1 (5 bases). The CDR3 contains 15 residues. V lost 0 bases and J 5 bases, leaving 13 bases between the germline ends. CDR1 is SNHLY, CDR2 FYNNEI, per germline. The CDR3 bases are TGTGCCAGCAGTGAAGCGATAGCAGGGTATACTGAAGCTTTCTTT. Translation gives CASSEAIAGYTEAFF.

This clone was observed once. This chain uses TRBV7-9 with TRBJ1-6; TRBD1 matches at 7 bases. The J segment lost 10 bases and the V segment lost 0 bases, leaving 6 bases of the junction unmatched. Germline loops: CDR1 SEHNR, CDR2 FQNEAQ (reference sequence). This CDR3 has 15 residues. The CDR3 nucleotides read TGTGCCAGCAGCTTAGCCGGGACAGTTAAATCACCCCTCCACTTT. Translated: CASSLAGTVKSPLHF.

The V call is TRBV19, the J call TRBJ2-7, with 8 bases fitting TRBD2. The germline V gene encodes CDR1 LNHDA and CDR2 SQIVND (reference sequence). J was trimmed by 11 bases and V by 0 bases; bases with no gene match: 3. This CDR3 is 12 amino acids long. As DNA, the CDR3 is TGTGCCAGTAGTATAGAAGCGGGGGTAAAGTACTTC. This gives the protein CASSIEAGVKYF.

The chain recombines TRBV24-1 with TRBJ2-1; maybe TRBD1 (8 bases). The ends were cut back, 4 bases at V and 3 bases at J, with 15 bases in the middle. Looked up from germline, CDR1 is KGHDR and CDR2 is SFDVKD. The CDR3 loop spans 16 amino acids. The CDR3 reads CATSEEQGGGYNEQFF. CDR3 coding DNA: TGTGCCACCAGTGAGGAACAGGGGGGGGGCTACAATGAGCAGTTCTTC.

The V and J genes are TRBV7-9 and TRBJ2-1, with D hard to call. The germline V gene has CDR1 SEHNR and CDR2 FQNEAQ (reference sequence). The CDR3 sequence is 13 residues long. Deletions cut 2 bases from V and 3 bases from J, with 5 bases between. CDR3 loop: CASSLSLYNEQFF. In DNA form, the CDR3 reads TGTGCCAGCAGCTTATCCCTCTACAATGAGCAGTTCTTC.

The chain joins TRBV5-8 to TRBJ1-2; D may be TRBD1 (6 bases). Per the germline V gene, CDR1 is SGHTS and CDR2 is YDEGEE. Trimming cost V 0 bases and J 8 bases, with 11 bases left between them. This CDR3 contains 13 residues. The CDR3 sequence: CASSLESGGGYTF. CDR3 bases: TGTGCCAGCAGCTTGGAGTCGGGGGGCGGCTACACCTTC.

The chain couples TRBV6-5 to TRBJ2-1, with TRBD2 as a possible D gene (6 bases). The CDR3 loop spans 12 amino acids. Germline values: CDR1 MNHEY, CDR2 SVGAGI. Trimming took 6 bases from V and 10 from J, leaving 13 bases between them. Written as DNA, the CDR3 is TGTGCCAGCAGGTACACCCGGGGGGAGCAGTTCTTC. Translated: CASRYTRGEQFF.

The V and J genes are TRBV5-4 and TRBJ1-2; tentatively, D is TRBD1 (6 bases). Trimming removed 4 bases from V and 4 bases from J, with 20 bases in between. Germline V gene data show CDR1 as SGHNT and CDR2 as YYREEE (reference sequence). There are 16 residues in the CDR3. The CDR3 DNA reads TGTGCCAGCAGCCCGAACCTACAGGGCCAGGGCTATGGCTACACCTTC. Its protein is CASSPNLQGQGYGYTF.

The genes are TRBV18 and TRBJ2-2, with 7 bases matching TRBD2. Germline CDR1 KGHSH, CDR2 LQKENI. After removal of 2 bases from V and 8 bases from J, the junction contained 8 bases not matched to a gene. CDR3 length: 15 amino acids. The CDR3 DNA follows: TGTGCCAGCTCACCAGCTAGCGGACACGGAGGGGAGCTGTTTTTT. Residues: CASSPASGHGGELFF.

The chain combines TRBV19 with TRBJ2-7; D may be TRBD1 (6 bases). This CDR3 spans 14 amino acids. Trimming shortened V by 4 bases and J by 3 bases, and 13 bases separated the two germline ends. Germline V lookup: CDR1 LNHDA, CDR2 SQIVND (reference sequence). In nucleotides, the CDR3 is TGTGCCAGTAGTAATGGAGGCAGGGGCTACGAGCAGTACTTC. This sequence encodes CASSNGGRGYEQYF.

The genes are TRBV3-1 (or the pseudogene TRBV3-2) and TRBJ2-7; 9 bases agree with TRBD2. There are 15 residues in the CDR3. Germline CDR1 is LGHDT and CDR2 is YNNKEL (reference sequence). J gave up 3 bases and V 4 bases, and 7 bases lay outside the gene matches. The chain's CDR3 is CASSPLTSGGYEQYF. The CDR3 nucleotides read TGTGCCAGCAGCCCACTGACTAGCGGAGGCTACGAGCAGTACTTC.

The chain is built from TRBV18 and TRBJ2-1, with D hard to call. Between the trimmed V and J ends, which lost 6 bases and 0 bases, there was a span of 9 bases. CDR3 size: 14 residues. Germline CDR1 is KGHSH and CDR2 is LQKENI. CDR3 nucleotide sequence: TGTGCCAGCTCGGCGGAGAGCTCCTACAATGAGCAGTTCTTC. Translated: CASSAESSYNEQFF.

The chain couples TRBV6-1 to TRBJ1-2; maybe TRBD1 (6 bases). Trimming cost V 1 base and J 8 bases, with 14 bases left between them. This CDR3 contains 14 residues. The germline gives CDR1 MNHNS, CDR2 SASEGT. CDR3 loop: CASSEEGGWRGYTF. The CDR3 DNA reads as TGTGCCAGCAGTGAAGAAGGGGGATGGAGGGGCTACACCTTC.

This sequence joins TRBV20-1 and TRBJ2-7, with 10 bases aligning to TRBD2. The junction had 1 base not matched to a gene; V was cut back by 6 bases and J by 5 bases. There are 11 residues in the CDR3. CDR1 DFQATT and CDR2 SNEGSKA come from the germline V gene (reference sequence). CDR3 coding DNA: TGCAGTGCCCTAGCGGGAGACGAGCAGTACTTC. Its protein product is CSALAGDEQYF.

The chain uses TRBV5-6 and TRBJ2-7, with TRBD2 as a possible D gene (5 bases). Germline V gene lookup returns CDR1 SGHDT and CDR2 YYEEEE. The CDR3 spans 14 residues. The V and J ends lost 1 base and 0 bases respectively, with 8 bases between them. The CDR3 sequence is CASSLQRLSYEQYF. CDR3 sequence (DNA): TGTGCCAGCAGCTTGCAGCGGCTCTCCTACGAGCAGTACTTC.

The V call is TRBV5-4, the J call TRBJ2-5; TRBD2 is a possible D gene (6 bases). V was trimmed by 1 base and J by 4 bases, leaving 8 bases between them. CDR1 SGHNT and CDR2 YYREEE come from the germline V gene (reference sequence). The CDR3 contains 13 residues. The CDR3 region is CASSLSGGETQYF. As DNA, the CDR3 is TGTGCCAGCAGCTTGTCCGGGGGAGAGACCCAGTACTTC.

The chain couples TRBV7-9 to TRBJ2-3, with TRBD2 matching 11 bases. V was clipped by 6 bases and J by 2 bases; unmatched bases: 7. Germline V lookup: CDR1 SEHNR, CDR2 FQNEAQ (reference sequence). There are 16 residues in the CDR3. CDR3 in amino acids: CASRSSGGKLTDTQYF. The CDR3 coding sequence is TGTGCCAGCAGATCTAGCGGGGGGAAACTCACAGATACGCAGTATTTT.

J is TRBJ1-3 and V is TRBV4-1; 8 bases agree with TRBD1. V lost 4 bases and J lost 2; bases outside the gene matches: 7. From germline, CDR1 is MGHRA and CDR2 YSYEKL. This CDR3 spans 16 amino acids. CDR3 protein: CASSRPGQEAGNTIYF. In DNA form, the CDR3 reads TGCGCCAGCAGCCGCCCGGGACAGGAGGCTGGAAACACCATATATTTT.

V and J are TRBV24-1 and TRBJ2-3; TRBD2 aligns across 13 bases. The CDR3 totals 17 residues. V lost 3 bases to trimming and J lost 1 base; unmatched junction nucleotides: 3. CDR1 is KGHDR, CDR2 SFDVKD, per germline. In DNA, the CDR3 is TGTGCCACCAGTGATACGGGACTAGCGGGACGCACAGATACGCAGTATTTT. Its protein product is CATSDTGLAGRTDTQYF.

This chain uses TRBV6-6 with TRBJ1-4; a weak D match, TRBD1 (5 bases). Germline V lookup: CDR1 MNHNY, CDR2 SVGAGI (reference sequence). The CDR3 sequence is 15 residues long. The V and J ends lost 6 bases and 6 bases respectively, with 17 bases between them. This CDR3 reads CASSLLRVEYEKLFF. DNA for the CDR3: TGTGCCAGCAGCCTCCTCAGGGTCGAGTATGAAAAACTGTTTTTT.

This chain links TRBV7-9 with TRBJ2-7; D remains unclear. Germline CDR1 is SEHNR and CDR2 is FQNEAQ (reference sequence). This CDR3 spans 12 amino acids. V shed 5 bases and J shed 1 base, with 6 bases lying between them. CDR3 residues: CASSPVSYEQYF. Written as DNA, the CDR3 is TGTGCCAGCAGCCCGGTATCCTACGAGCAGTACTTC.

This chain joins TRBV19 and TRBJ2-1; tentative D call: TRBD2 (5 bases). Germline V gene data show CDR1 as LNHDA and CDR2 as SQIVND (reference sequence). This CDR3 spans 14 amino acids. Between the trimmed V and J ends, which lost 3 bases and 4 bases, there was a span of 10 bases. CDR3 residues: CASSMLDLYNEQFF. CDR3 coding DNA: TGTGCCAGTAGTATGTTGGACTTATACAATGAGCAGTTCTTC.

This rearrangement joins TRBV7-9 to TRBJ2-7; D is ambiguous. The CDR3 runs 14 residues. From germline, CDR1 is SEHNR and CDR2 FQNEAQ (reference sequence). Trimming removed 1 base at V and 6 bases at J, with 13 bases between. CDR3 region: CASSLVSSPGEQYF. In nucleotides, the CDR3 is TGTGCCAGCAGCTTAGTGTCCAGCCCGGGCGAGCAGTACTTC.